This TCR beta chain was profiled in a study of T cell responses to AZD1222 COVID-19 vaccine. Measured with immunoSEQ multiplex PCR; TCRdb has only the in-frame clones, and not every one. In the table there are approximately 150,000 clones, more than 85% of which are singletons. Study-level points and caveats: A rise in Spike-specific TCR breadth and depth followed two AZD1222 doses. Seropositive status at baseline applied to only 6 or 7 AZD1222 recipients. A mostly white British donor set with more females was recruited, and clonal diversity was possibly underestimated. Nearly half of spike-specific TCRs reportedly target variant regions that are unmutated in the B.1.351 and B.1.1.7 variants.

Germline-derived CDR1 and CDR2 are LGHNT and FRNRAP. The CDR3 loop spans 13 amino acids. V was cut by 7 bases and J by 5 bases, with 12 bases left in between. About this clone: The antigen is not known.

The chain recombines TRBV12-5 with TRBJ2-1, with D possibly matching TRBD1 (7 bases). The receptor comes from an adult who received the AZD1222 COVID-19 vaccine. The specimen was peripheral blood, collected 28 days after the second AZD1222 dose. CDR3 protein: CASAGRGDNEQFF. The CDR3 nucleotides are TGTGCTAGTGCTGGCAGGGGGGACAATGAGCAGTTCTTC.